This TCR beta chain was obtained from a study of blood T cell repertoires in COVID-19. The overall study: Sites across the United States, Italy and Spain contributed samples from acute and convalescent COVID-19.

As originally analysed: It was from reference gene primer amplification that nucleated cell counts were estimated. TCRdb's table, derived via immunoSEQ multiplex PCR, lists solely in-frame clones and lacks some. V and J calls and clone size are as listed in that table; D and trimming were resolved from the DNA. The data contain over 250,000 clones, around 86% of them singletons. The specimen was peripheral blood. The receptor's source is a human donor in a cohort sampled during active COVID-19.

The CDR3 DNA reads TGTGCCAGTAGTGCGGGCGGGAGGGCCGCCAATGAGCAGTTCTTC. Protein product: CASSAGGRAANEQFF. This sequence joins TRBV19 and TRBJ2-1; 9 bases agree with TRBD2. Germline V CDR1 and CDR2: LNHDA, SQIVND (reference sequence). Trimming cost V 5 bases and J 6 bases; bases outside gene matches: 8. The CDR3 loop spans 15 amino acids.